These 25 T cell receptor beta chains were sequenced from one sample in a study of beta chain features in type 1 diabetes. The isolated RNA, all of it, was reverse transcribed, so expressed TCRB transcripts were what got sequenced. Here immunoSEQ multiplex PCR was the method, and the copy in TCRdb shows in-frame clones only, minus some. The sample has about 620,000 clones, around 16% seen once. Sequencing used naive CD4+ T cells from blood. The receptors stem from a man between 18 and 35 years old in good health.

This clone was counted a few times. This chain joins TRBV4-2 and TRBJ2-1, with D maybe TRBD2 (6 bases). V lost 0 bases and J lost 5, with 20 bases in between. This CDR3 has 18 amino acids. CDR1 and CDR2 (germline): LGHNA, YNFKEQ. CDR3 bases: TGTGCCAGCAGCCAAGAGCCTCGGGGGTCGGCGTACCACAATGAGCAGTTCTTC. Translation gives CASSQEPRGSAYHNEQFF.

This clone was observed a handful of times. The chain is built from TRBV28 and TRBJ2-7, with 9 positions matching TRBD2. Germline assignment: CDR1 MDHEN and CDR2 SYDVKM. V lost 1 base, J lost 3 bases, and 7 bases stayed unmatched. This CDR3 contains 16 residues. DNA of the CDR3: TGTGCCAGCAGTTTATTCGCCGGACTAGCGCGCTACGAGCAGTACTTC. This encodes CASSLFAGLARYEQYF.

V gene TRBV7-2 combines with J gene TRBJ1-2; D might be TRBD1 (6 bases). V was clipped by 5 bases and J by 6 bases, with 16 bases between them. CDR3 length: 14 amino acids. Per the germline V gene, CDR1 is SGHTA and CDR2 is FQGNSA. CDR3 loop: CASSQGQRSDGYTF. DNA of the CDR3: TGTGCCAGCAGCCAAGGACAGCGATCTGATGGCTACACCTTC. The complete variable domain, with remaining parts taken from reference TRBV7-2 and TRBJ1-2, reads GAGVSQSPSNKVTEKGKDVELRCDPISGHTALYWYRQSLGQGLEFLIYFQGNSAPDKSGLPSDRFSAERTGGSVSTLTIQRTQQEDSAVYLCASSQGQRSDGYTFGSGTRLTVV.

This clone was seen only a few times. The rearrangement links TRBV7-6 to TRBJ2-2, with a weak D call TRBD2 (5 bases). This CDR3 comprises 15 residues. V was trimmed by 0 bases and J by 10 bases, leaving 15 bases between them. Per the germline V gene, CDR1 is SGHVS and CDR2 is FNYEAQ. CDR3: CASSLALDRGPELFF. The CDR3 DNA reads TGTGCCAGCAGCTTAGCCCTTGACCGAGGGCCGGAGCTGTTTTTT.

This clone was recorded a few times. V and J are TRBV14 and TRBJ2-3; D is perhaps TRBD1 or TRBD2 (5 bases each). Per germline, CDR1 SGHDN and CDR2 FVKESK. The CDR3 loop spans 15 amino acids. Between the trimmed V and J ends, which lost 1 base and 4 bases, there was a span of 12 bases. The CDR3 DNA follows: TGTGCCAGCAGCCAAGGGGACCTACAGGCAGATACGCAGTATTTT. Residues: CASSQGDLQADTQYF.

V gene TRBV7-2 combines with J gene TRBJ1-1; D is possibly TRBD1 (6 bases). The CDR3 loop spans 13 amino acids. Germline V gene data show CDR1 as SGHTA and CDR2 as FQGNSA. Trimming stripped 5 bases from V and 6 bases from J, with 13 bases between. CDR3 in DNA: TGTGCCAGCAGCCCCCGGACAGCGCCTGAAGCTTTCTTT. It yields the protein CASSPRTAPEAFF.

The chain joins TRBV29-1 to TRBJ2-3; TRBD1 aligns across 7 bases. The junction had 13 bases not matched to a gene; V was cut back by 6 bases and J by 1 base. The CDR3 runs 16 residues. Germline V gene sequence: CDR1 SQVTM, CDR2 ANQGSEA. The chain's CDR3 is CSVPRGGGLGTDTQYF. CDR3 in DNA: TGCAGCGTCCCCAGAGGGGGCGGATTAGGCACAGATACGCAGTATTTT.

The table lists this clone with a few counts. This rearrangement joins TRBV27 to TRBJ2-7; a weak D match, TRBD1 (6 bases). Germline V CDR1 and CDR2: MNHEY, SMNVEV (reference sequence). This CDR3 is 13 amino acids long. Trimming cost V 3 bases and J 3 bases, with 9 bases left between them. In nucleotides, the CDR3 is TGTGCCAGCAGTTTTACAGGGAACTACGAGCAGTACTTC. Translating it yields CASSFTGNYEQYF.

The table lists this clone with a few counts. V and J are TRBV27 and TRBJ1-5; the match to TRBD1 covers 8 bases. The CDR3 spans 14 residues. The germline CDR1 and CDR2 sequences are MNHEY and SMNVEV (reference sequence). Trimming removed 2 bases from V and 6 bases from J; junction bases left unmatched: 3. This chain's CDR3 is CASSLMTGAQPQHF. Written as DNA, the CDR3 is TGTGCCAGCAGTTTAATGACAGGGGCTCAGCCCCAGCATTTT.

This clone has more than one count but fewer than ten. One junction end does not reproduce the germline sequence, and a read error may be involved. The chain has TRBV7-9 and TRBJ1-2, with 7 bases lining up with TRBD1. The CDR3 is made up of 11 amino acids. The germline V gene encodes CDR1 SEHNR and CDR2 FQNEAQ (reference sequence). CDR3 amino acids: CASSPDRAAFF. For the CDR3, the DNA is TGTGCCAGCAGCCCCGACAGGGCGGCATTCTTC.

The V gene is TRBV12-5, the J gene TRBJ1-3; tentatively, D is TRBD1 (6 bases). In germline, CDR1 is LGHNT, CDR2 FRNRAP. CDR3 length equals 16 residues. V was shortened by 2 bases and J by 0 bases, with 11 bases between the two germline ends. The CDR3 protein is CASGLSIGGSGNTIYF. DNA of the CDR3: TGTGCTAGTGGTTTGAGTATAGGGGGCTCTGGAAACACCATATATTTT.

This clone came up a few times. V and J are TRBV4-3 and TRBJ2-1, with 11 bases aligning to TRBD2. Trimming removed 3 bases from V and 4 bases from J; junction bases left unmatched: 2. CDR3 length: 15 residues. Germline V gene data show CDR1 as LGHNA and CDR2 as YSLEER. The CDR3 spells CASSQGTSGYNEQFF. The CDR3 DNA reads TGCGCCAGCAGCCAGGGGACTAGCGGATACAATGAGCAGTTCTTC.

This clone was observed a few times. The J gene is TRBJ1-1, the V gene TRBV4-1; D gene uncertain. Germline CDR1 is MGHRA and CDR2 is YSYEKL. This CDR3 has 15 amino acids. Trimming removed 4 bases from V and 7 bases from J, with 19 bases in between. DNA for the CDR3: TGCGCCAGCAGCCCCCGGGAGGATTTGATGGATGAAGCTTTCTTT. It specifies CASSPREDLMDEAFF.

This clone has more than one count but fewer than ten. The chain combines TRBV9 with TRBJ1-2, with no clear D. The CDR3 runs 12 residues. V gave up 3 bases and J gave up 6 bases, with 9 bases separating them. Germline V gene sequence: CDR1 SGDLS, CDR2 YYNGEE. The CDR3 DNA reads TGTGCCAGCAGCGCGGAGACAAATGGCTACACCTTC. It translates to CASSAETNGYTF.

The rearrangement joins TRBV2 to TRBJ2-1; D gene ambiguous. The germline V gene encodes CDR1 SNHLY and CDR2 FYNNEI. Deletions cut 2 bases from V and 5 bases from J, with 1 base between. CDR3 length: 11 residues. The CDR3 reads CASSENNEQFF. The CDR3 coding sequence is TGTGCCAGCAGTGAAAACAATGAGCAGTTCTTC.

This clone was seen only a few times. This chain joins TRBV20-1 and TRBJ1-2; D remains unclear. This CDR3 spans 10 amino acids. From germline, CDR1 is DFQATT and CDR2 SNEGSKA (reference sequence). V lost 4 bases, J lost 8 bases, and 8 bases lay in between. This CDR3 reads CSAKYQGYTF. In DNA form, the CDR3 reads TGCAGTGCTAAGTATCAGGGCTACACCTTC.

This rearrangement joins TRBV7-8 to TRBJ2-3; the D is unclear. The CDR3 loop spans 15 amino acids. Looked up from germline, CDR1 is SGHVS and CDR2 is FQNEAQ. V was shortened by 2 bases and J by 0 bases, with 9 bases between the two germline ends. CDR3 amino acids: CASSLMMASTDTQYF. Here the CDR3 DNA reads TGTGCCAGCAGCTTAATGATGGCAAGCACAGATACGCAGTATTTT.

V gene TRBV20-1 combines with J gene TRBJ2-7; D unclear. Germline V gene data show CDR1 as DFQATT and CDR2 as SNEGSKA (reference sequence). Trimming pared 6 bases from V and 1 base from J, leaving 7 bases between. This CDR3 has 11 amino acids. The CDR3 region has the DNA TGCAGTGCCGATGAATCCTACGAGCAGTACTTC. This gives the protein CSADESYEQYF.

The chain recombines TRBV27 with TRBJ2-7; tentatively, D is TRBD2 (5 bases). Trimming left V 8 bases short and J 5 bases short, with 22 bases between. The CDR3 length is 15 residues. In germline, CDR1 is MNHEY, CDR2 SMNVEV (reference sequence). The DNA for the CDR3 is TGTGCCAGCTCCCGCCCCCTAGCACTCTTCAACGAGCAGTACTTC. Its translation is CASSRPLALFNEQYF.

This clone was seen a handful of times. CDR3: CASREQASTEAFF. In DNA form, the CDR3 reads TGTGCCAGCAGGGAACAGGCCAGCACTGAAGCTTTCTTT. The V call is TRBV6-4, the J call TRBJ1-1, with a possible D match to TRBD1 (5 bases). This CDR3 contains 13 residues. Trimming shortened V by 6 bases and J by 4 bases, and 12 bases separated the two germline ends. CDR1 and CDR2 (germline): MRHNA, SNTAGT.

The CDR3, as DNA: TGTGCCAGCAGTTTTCTTTTTCAGGGCTACGAGCAGTACTTC. Translated, it gives CASSFLFQGYEQYF. The chain uses TRBV27 and TRBJ2-7, with a possible D match to TRBD1 (5 bases). V was shortened by 3 bases and J by 3 bases, with 12 bases between the two germline ends. This CDR3 has 14 residues. The V gene's germline CDR1 is MNHEY and CDR2 SMNVEV (reference sequence).

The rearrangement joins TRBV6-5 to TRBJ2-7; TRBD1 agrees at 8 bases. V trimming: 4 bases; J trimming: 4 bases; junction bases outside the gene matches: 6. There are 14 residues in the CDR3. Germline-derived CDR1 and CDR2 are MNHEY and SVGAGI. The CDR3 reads CASSSHRGMYEQYF. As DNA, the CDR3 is TGTGCCAGCAGTTCTCACAGGGGGATGTACGAGCAGTACTTC.

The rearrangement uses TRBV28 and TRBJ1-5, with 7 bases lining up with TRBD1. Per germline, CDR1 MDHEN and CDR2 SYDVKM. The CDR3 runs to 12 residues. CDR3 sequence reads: CVALGGSQPQHF. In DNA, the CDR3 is TGTGTAGCCCTAGGGGGCTCCCAGCCCCAGCATTTT.

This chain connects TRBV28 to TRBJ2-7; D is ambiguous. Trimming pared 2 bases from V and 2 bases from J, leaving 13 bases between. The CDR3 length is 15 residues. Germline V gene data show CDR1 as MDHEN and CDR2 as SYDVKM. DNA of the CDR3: TGTGCCAGCAGTTTAAACAACGACGGAGCCTACGAGCAGTACTTC. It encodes CASSLNNDGAYEQYF.

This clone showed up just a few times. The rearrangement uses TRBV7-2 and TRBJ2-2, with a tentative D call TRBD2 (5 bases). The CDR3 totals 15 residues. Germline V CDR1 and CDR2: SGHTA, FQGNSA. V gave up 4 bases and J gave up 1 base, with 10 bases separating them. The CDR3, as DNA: TGTGCCAGCAGCTCCCTAGCATTGAACACCGGGGAGCTGTTTTTT. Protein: CASSSLALNTGELFF.